These 3 T cell receptor beta chains came from one sample sequenced in a study of blood T cell repertoires in COVID-19. Assay: immunoSEQ multiplex PCR; the TCRdb copy retains only in-frame clones and omits some. The sample carries about 500,000 clones, approximately 90% recorded once. The sample comprised PBMCs or T cells enriched from blood (not recorded which). Receptor source: a woman aged 18-29 years who had recovered from COVID-19.

The chain's CDR3 is CASSGRLDNEQFF. The CDR3 DNA follows: TGTGCCAGCAGCGGAAGACTAGACAATGAGCAGTTCTTC. This rearrangement joins TRBV7-2 to TRBJ2-1; D perhaps matches TRBD2 (6 bases). CDR1 is SGHTA, CDR2 FQGNSA, per germline. The CDR3 is made up of 13 amino acids. V lost 5 bases and J 5 bases, leaving 10 bases between the germline ends.

V gene TRBV6-1 combines with J gene TRBJ1-1; no clear D gene. CDR1 and CDR2 (germline): MNHNS, SASEGT. The CDR3 spans 14 residues. V was pared by 3 bases and J by 2 bases, with 10 bases between. CDR3 protein: CASSEWGGNTEAFF. In nucleotides, the CDR3 is TGTGCCAGCAGTGAGTGGGGAGGTAACACTGAAGCTTTCTTT.

V is TRBV18 and J is TRBJ1-1; 7 bases match TRBD1. Germline assignment: CDR1 KGHSH and CDR2 LQKENI. This CDR3 contains 15 residues. V shed 5 bases and J 2 bases; nucleotides not matched to a gene: 8. The CDR3 region has the DNA TGTGCCAGCTCATTTACAGGGGAAGGAAACACTGAAGCTTTCTTT. It yields the protein CASSFTGEGNTEAFF.